Sequencing of this TCR beta chain was carried out in a study of cytotoxic CD8 clonotypes in ibrutinib-treated CLL. Depth targeted 1 in 200,000 to 1 in 1 million T cells, averaging 10x coverage per clonotype. Clones were sequenced by immunoSEQ multiplex PCR, and TCRdb holds only the in-frame ones, with some missing. The sample has approximately 70,000 clones; about nine tenths are singletons. Germline V CDR1 and CDR2: MDHEN, SYDVKM. V was trimmed by 3 bases and J by 4 bases, leaving 13 bases between them. The CDR3 is made up of 14 amino acids. Details on this clone: Its antigen remains unknown.

Study-wide results and caveats: Public clonotypes were seen rarely and were contracted or stable on treatment. Clonality went up at ibrutinib response and then declined back toward baseline at progression. For progressing versus sustained-remission patients, sampling times were not the same.

The rearrangement links TRBV28 to TRBJ2-7; tentatively, D is TRBD2 (6 bases). The sample consisted of PBMCs, taken after 12 months of ibrutinib treatment. This receptor was identified in a human donor with chronic lymphocytic leukemia. The DNA for the CDR3 is TGTGCCAGCAGTTTTGTGGACGGAGGGTACGAGCAGTACTTC. It codes for CASSFVDGGYEQYF.